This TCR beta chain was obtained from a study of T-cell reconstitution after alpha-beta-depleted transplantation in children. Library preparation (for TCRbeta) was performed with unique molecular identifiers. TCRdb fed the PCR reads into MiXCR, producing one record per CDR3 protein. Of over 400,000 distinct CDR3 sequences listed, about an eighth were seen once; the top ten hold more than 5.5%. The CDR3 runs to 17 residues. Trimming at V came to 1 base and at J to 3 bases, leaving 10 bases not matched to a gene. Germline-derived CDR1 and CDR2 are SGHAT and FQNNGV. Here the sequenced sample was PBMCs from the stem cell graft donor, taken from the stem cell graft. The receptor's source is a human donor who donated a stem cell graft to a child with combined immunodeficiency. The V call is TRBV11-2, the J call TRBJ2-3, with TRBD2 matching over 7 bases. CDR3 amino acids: CASSLVAGVRLTDTQYF. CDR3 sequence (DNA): TGTGCCAGCAGCTTAGTGGCGGGAGTACGGCTTACAGATACGCAGTATTTT. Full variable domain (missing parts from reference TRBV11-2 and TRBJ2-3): EAGVAQSPRYKIIEKRQSVAFWCNPISGHATLYWYQQILGQGPKLLIQFQNNGVVDDSQLPKDRFSAERLKGVDSTLKIQPAKLEDSAVYLCASSLVAGVRLTDTQYFGPGTRLTVL.